The entry below gives a single T cell receptor (beta chain) sequence along with its context. TCRdb reprocessed the PCR reads with MiXCR, giving one entry per CDR3 protein. The repertoire holds 90,000 or so distinct CDR3 sequences, with roughly half as singletons. This sample is drawn from a study of CDR3 diversity in severe acne. CDR1 and CDR2 from the germline V gene are MGHDK and SYGVNS. The CDR3 sequence is 14 residues long. V shed 6 bases and J shed 2 bases, with 11 bases lying between them. The sequence came from a male donor in good health, serving as a control. Sequencing was performed on blood. The V gene is TRBV25-1, the J gene TRBJ1-5, with D possibly matching TRBD1 (6 bases). The CDR3 sequence: CASRENRGNQPQHF. The CDR3 DNA is TGTGCCAGCAGAGAGAACAGGGGCAATCAGCCCCAGCATTTT.